This T cell receptor beta chain was profiled in a study of PD-1 blockade in mismatch repair-deficient tumors. Whole-study findings and limits: After pembrolizumab, tumor-resident clones rose rapidly, then generally contracted before radiologic responses.

Germline V gene lookup returns CDR1 MNHEY and CDR2 SMNVEV (reference sequence). The J segment lost 10 bases and the V segment lost 4 bases, leaving 7 bases of the junction unmatched. There are 13 residues in the CDR3. Sequencing was performed with immunoSEQ multiplex PCR; in TCRdb, only in-frame clones are kept and a portion is missing. The data show around 120,000 clones, 86% seen once. Comments on this clone: Its antigen is as yet unknown.

The chain has TRBV27 and TRBJ1-1; 9 bases map to TRBD1. This receptor was identified in an adult with mismatch repair-deficient cancer. This sample comprised peripheral blood, obtained 44 weeks after starting pembrolizumab. The CDR3 DNA reads as TGTGCCAGCAGTTACTCCCCGGACAGGGGAGCTTTCTTT. Translated, it gives CASSYSPDRGAFF.